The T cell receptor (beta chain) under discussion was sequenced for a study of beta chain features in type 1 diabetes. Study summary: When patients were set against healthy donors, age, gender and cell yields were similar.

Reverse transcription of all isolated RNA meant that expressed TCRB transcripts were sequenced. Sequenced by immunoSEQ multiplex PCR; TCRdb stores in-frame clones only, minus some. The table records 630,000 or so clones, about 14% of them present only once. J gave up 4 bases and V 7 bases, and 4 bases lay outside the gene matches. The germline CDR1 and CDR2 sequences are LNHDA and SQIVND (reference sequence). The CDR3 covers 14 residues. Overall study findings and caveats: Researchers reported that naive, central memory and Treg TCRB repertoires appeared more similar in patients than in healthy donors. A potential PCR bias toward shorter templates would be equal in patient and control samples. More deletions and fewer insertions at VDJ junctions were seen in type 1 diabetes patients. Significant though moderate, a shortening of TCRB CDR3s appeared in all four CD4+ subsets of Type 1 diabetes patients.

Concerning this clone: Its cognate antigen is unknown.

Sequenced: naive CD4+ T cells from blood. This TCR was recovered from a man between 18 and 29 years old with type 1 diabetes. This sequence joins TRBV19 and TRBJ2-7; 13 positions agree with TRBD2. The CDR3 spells CASTRTSGRYEQYF. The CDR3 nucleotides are TGTGCCAGTACCCGGACTAGCGGGAGATACGAGCAGTACTTC.